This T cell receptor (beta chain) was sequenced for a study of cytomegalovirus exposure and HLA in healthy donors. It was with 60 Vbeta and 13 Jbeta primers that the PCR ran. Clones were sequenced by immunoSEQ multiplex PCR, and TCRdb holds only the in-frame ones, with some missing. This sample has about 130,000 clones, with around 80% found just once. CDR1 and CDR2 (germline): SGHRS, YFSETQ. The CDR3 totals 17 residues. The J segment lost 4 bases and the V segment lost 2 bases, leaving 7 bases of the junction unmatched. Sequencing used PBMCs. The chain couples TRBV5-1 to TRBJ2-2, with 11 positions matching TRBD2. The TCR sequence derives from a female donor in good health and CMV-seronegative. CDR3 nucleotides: TGCGCCAGCAGCTTCGAACCGGGACTAGCGGTCACCGGGGAGCTGTTTTTT. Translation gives CASSFEPGLAVTGELFF. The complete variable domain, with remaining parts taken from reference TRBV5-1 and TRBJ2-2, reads KAGVTQTPRYLIKTRGQQVTLSCSPISGHRSVSWYQQTPGQGLQFLFEYFSETQRNKGNFPGRFSGRQFSNSRSEMNVSTLELGDSALYLCASSFEPGLAVTGELFFGEGSRLTVL.